These 15 T cell receptor beta chains originate from one sample sequenced in a study of beta chain features in type 1 diabetes (dated 2018 in TCRdb). The method behind the library was the immunoSEQ multiplex PCR assay. The entire isolated RNA was reverse transcribed using the High Capacity cDNA Reverse Transcription Kit, and thus expressed TCRB transcripts were sequenced. In its TCRdb copy, this immuneACCESS table keeps in-frame sequences only and misses some clones. Where compared with another copy, unresolved V genes explain less than half of these, and the others have no known cause. The sample has around 430,000 clones on record, about 30% of them singletons. The leading ten clones occupy around 0.065% of the sample. The material sequenced was naive CD4+ T cells from blood. The cell subset or site label corresponds to: true naive CD4+ T cells. These receptors originate from a man between 18 and 35 years old in good health.

The genes are TRBV30 and TRBJ2-7, with 8 bases aligning to TRBD1. Losses at the gene ends were 2 bases for V and 5 bases for J; bases not matched to a gene: 14. The CDR3 runs 16 residues. From germline, CDR1 is GTSNPN and CDR2 SVGIG (reference sequence). CDR3 sequence: CAWSPQRTGNRNEQYF. The CDR3 DNA follows: TGTGCCTGGAGTCCTCAACGGACAGGGAATAGGAACGAGCAGTACTTC.

This clone has just a few counts. The rearrangement joins TRBV27 to TRBJ2-7, with 7 positions matching TRBD2. The V gene's germline CDR1 is MNHEY and CDR2 SMNVEV (reference sequence). With V trimmed by 6 bases and J by 5 bases, 10 bases remained unmatched. This CDR3 region has 14 residues. The CDR3 region is CASRLGGWGDEQYF. The CDR3 nucleotides read TGTGCCAGCAGGTTGGGGGGGTGGGGCGACGAGCAGTACTTC.

V and J are TRBV7-8 and TRBJ2-1, with 7 positions matching TRBD1. Germline V gene lookup returns CDR1 SGHVS and CDR2 FQNEAQ. Trimming at V came to 5 bases and at J to 4 bases, leaving 11 bases not matched to a gene. This CDR3 region has 16 residues. Here the CDR3 reads CASSIPRDRKYNEQFF. CDR3 DNA: TGTGCCAGCAGCATCCCCCGGGACAGAAAGTACAATGAGCAGTTCTTC.

This clone appeared a single time. This chain connects TRBV2 to TRBJ1-5; the D gene is possibly TRBD1 (6 bases). From germline, CDR1 is SNHLY and CDR2 FYNNEI. The CDR3 runs to 13 residues. V gave up 4 bases and J gave up 9 bases, with 13 bases separating them. The CDR3 spells CASSAQGSGPQHF. DNA of the CDR3: TGTGCCAGCAGTGCACAGGGTTCAGGGCCCCAGCATTTT.

This sequence joins TRBV29-1 and TRBJ2-7; D ambiguous. Trimming took 1 base from V and 5 from J, leaving 6 bases between them. Germline lookup yields CDR1 SQVTM and CDR2 ANQGSEA. This CDR3 comprises 11 residues. The DNA for the CDR3 is TGCAGCGTTGAAGTAGGCGACGAGCAGTACTTC. Encoded protein: CSVEVGDEQYF.

The V and J genes are TRBV30 and TRBJ2-5; D gene uncertain. Trimming pared 3 bases from V and 3 bases from J, leaving 5 bases between. CDR3 length: 11 amino acids. Germline V CDR1 and CDR2: GTSNPN, SVGIG (reference sequence). CDR3 sequence reads: CAWRPKETQYF. CDR3 in DNA: TGTGCCTGGAGGCCTAAAGAGACCCAGTACTTC.

V and J are TRBV7-2 and TRBJ2-7, with D tentatively TRBD1 or TRBD2 (5 bases each). The CDR3 runs 14 residues. The V gene's germline CDR1 is SGHTA and CDR2 FQGNSA. Deletions cut 1 base from V and 4 bases from J, with 11 bases between. CDR3 loop: CASSLVGATYEQYF. In DNA, the CDR3 is TGTGCCAGCAGCTTAGTCGGGGCTACTTACGAGCAGTACTTC.

The J gene is TRBJ1-2, the V gene TRBV4-1; 7 bases are a match to TRBD1. From germline, CDR1 is MGHRA and CDR2 YSYEKL. This CDR3 is 13 amino acids long. After removal of 3 bases from V and 4 bases from J, the junction contained 2 bases not matched to a gene. The CDR3 DNA reads TGCGCCAGCAGCCAGACAGGGCGCTATGGCTACACCTTC. Translating gives CASSQTGRYGYTF.

This clone has more than one count but fewer than ten. This rearrangement joins TRBV10-3 to TRBJ2-7, with D possibly TRBD1 on 6 matching bases. The germline V gene encodes CDR1 ENHRY and CDR2 SYGVKD. The length of the CDR3 is 13 residues. The germline V and J ends were trimmed by 4 bases and 1 base, with 8 bases remaining between them. The CDR3 bases are TGTGCCATCAGTGGGACAGATTCCTACGAGCAGTACTTC. Protein: CAISGTDSYEQYF.

This clone was recorded a few times. This rearrangement joins TRBV2 to TRBJ1-1, with D tentatively TRBD1 (5 bases). The V end lost 3 bases, the J end lost 4 bases, and 9 bases lay between the germline ends. This CDR3 comprises 13 residues. CDR1 and CDR2 from the germline V gene are SNHLY and FYNNEI. The CDR3 DNA is TGTGCCAGCAGTGACGAGGGGAGCACTGAAGCTTTCTTT. Amino acids: CASSDEGSTEAFF. Complete variable domain (other parts from reference TRBV2 and TRBJ1-1): EPEVTQTPSHQVTQMGQEVILRCVPISNHLYFYWYRQILGQKVEFLVSFYNNEISEKSEIFDDQFSVERPDGSNFTLKIRSTKLEDSAMYFCASSDEGSTEAFFGQGTRLTVV.

The rearrangement links TRBV6-5 to TRBJ1-2; TRBD1 might be the D (5 bases). Looked up from germline, CDR1 is MNHEY and CDR2 is SVGAGI. This CDR3 is 13 amino acids long. The V and J ends lost 7 bases and 4 bases respectively, with 13 bases between them. Here the CDR3 reads CASTKGLFYGYTF. The CDR3 nucleotides read TGTGCCAGCACCAAGGGGTTATTCTATGGCTACACCTTC.

This sequence joins TRBV7-2 and TRBJ2-7; 7 nucleotides match TRBD2. The CDR3 sequence is 16 residues long. V shed 1 base and J 1 base; nucleotides not matched to a gene: 7. In germline, CDR1 is SGHTA, CDR2 FQGNSA. As DNA, the CDR3 is TGTGCCAGCAGCTTAGTGCCTAGCGGCCCTTCCTACGAGCAGTACTTC. It yields the protein CASSLVPSGPSYEQYF.

The sample holds a few counts of this clone. V is TRBV15 and J is TRBJ2-7; D is unclear. From germline, CDR1 is LNHNV and CDR2 YYDKDF (reference sequence). The V end lost 0 bases, the J end lost 0 bases, and 9 bases lay between the germline ends. CDR3 length: 15 amino acids. The CDR3 spells CATSRDGRNSYEQYF. The CDR3 bases are TGTGCCACCAGCAGAGATGGCCGGAACTCCTACGAGCAGTACTTC.

The CDR3 DNA sequence: TGTGCCAGCACCCGAACATACACTGAAGCTTTCTTT. Encoded protein: CASTRTYTEAFF. The chain uses TRBV28 and TRBJ1-1; D gene unclear. The germline V and J ends were trimmed by 7 bases and 3 bases, with 9 bases remaining between them. CDR1 is MDHEN and CDR2 is SYDVKM in the germline V gene. The CDR3 length is 12 residues.

This clone was seen a few times. This chain links TRBV7-2 with TRBJ2-3, with a tentative D call TRBD2 (5 bases). In germline, CDR1 is SGHTA, CDR2 FQGNSA. The CDR3 runs 16 residues. V was shortened by 1 base and J by 1 base, with 12 bases between the two germline ends. The CDR3 reads CASSLDRGTGTDTQYF. The CDR3 DNA reads TGTGCCAGCAGCTTAGATCGGGGAACAGGCACAGATACGCAGTATTTT.